The present T cell receptor beta chain was sequenced within a study of blood T cell repertoires in COVID-19. Across the whole study: COVID-19 samples, acute and convalescent, were from the United States, Italy and Spain. T cells, B-cell-depleted T cells, or PBMCs provided the cDNA or gDNA that served as material.

Enrolment of Seattle patients took place during active infection, and they were followed longitudinally. This CDR3 contains 15 residues. CDR1 and CDR2 (germline): MNHEY, SMNVEV (reference sequence). After removal of 5 bases from V and 6 bases from J, the junction contained 11 bases not matched to a gene. In the study's own analysis: Nucleated cell counts were estimated from reference gene primer amplification. Profiling relied on immunoSEQ multiplex PCR, and the TCRdb table lists in-frame clones only, not all of them. The DNA gave D and trimming, while V, J and clone size come from that table. The repertoire has 150,000 or so clones, 80% to 90% of them found once; the top ten carry 13%.

Sequenced material: peripheral blood. This receptor was taken from a man aged 18-30 years with COVID-19, enrolled during active disease. The chain has TRBV27 and TRBJ1-1; 8 bases align to TRBD1. The CDR3 nucleotides read TGTGCCAGCAGTCCCCGATACAGGGGGGGGGCTGAAGCTTTCTTT. This encodes CASSPRYRGGAEAFF.